This T cell receptor (beta chain) was recorded in a study of radiotherapy plus CTLA-4 blockade in lung cancer (dated by TCRdb to 2017 to 2018). Regarding the research as a whole: Among the enrolled patients, approximately 18% had an objective response, and less than 40% reached disease control.

The cysteine opens and the phenylalanine closes a CDR3 of 16 amino acids. Only the CDR3 region is kept as DNA, spanning 48 bases read in frame from base 1. The CDR1 and CDR2 encoded by the germline V gene are SGHVS and FQNEAQ. V loses 2 bases, J loses 3 bases, and the germline ends lie 15 bases apart. Study-level results and caveats: The strongest predictors of response, as reported, were early dynamic changes in blood T cell clones along with a rise in serum interferon-beta after radiation. After treatment with radiotherapy and ipilimumab, TCR clones that originated in tumors expanded in peripheral blood.

The study evaluated CTLA-4 blockade (ipilimumab) given together with focal radiation therapy in patients who had chemo-refractory metastatic non-small-cell lung cancer. The library was prepared using the immunoSEQ multiplex PCR assay. The clones in this table, taken by TCRdb from immuneACCESS, are in-frame only. Not every clone is retained; where verified, under half of the shortfall comes from an unresolved V gene, and the cause of the rest is unknown. In this sample the table shows some 46,000 clones, approximately 85% of which occur a single time. The ten largest clonotypes hold 3% to 4% of the sample. With regard to this clone: This clone's antigen is unknown. No much larger clone is present one base from it, and per-base qualities are unavailable.

The sequence was collected from a human donor with non-small cell lung cancer who had stable disease on radiotherapy plus ipilimumab. Here the chain combines TRBV7-8 and TRBJ2-3, and TRBD2 may be the D gene, going by 6 matching bases. The sample consisted of peripheral blood, taken from a patient treated with radiotherapy plus ipilimumab. In nucleotide form, the sequence is TGTGCCAGCAGCTTATGGGCGGGGTGGGGGACAGATACGCAGTATTTT. This codes for CASSLWAGWGTDTQYF. Full variable domain (CDR3 extended with the reference TRBV7-8 and TRBJ2-3 proteins): GAGVSQSPRYKVAKRGQDVALRCDPISGHVSLFWYQQALGQGPEFLTYFQNEAQLDKSGLPSDRFFAERPEGSVSTLKIQRTQQEDSAVYLCASSLWAGWGTDTQYFGPGTRLTVL.